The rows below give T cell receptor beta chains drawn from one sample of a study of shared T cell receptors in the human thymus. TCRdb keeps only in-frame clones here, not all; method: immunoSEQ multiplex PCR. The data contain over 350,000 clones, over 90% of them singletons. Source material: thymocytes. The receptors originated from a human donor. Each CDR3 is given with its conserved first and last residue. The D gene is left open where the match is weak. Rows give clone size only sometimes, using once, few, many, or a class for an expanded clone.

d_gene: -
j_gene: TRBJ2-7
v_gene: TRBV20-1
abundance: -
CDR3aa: CSASQEQYF
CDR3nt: TGCAGTGCTAGTCAGGAGCAGTACTTC

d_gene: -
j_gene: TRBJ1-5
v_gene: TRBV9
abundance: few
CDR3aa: CASSHTGNSNQPQHF
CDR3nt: TGTGCCAGCAGCCACACAGGCAATAGCAATCAGCCCCAGCATTTT

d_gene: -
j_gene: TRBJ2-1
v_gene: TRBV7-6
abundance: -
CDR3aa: CASSLVGKRGNEQFF
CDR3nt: TGTGCCAGCAGCTTAGTTGGCAAAAGGGGCAATGAGCAGTTCTTC

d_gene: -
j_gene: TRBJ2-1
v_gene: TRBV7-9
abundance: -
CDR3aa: CASGRALYNEQFF
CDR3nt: TGTGCCAGCGGCCGGGCCCTCTACAATGAGCAGTTCTTC

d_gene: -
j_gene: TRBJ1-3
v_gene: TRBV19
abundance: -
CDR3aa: CASSIDTSGNTIYF
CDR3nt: TGTGCCAGTAGTATAGATACCTCTGGAAACACCATATATTTT

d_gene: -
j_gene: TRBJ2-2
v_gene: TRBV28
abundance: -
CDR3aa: CATLPLCLRGAGWDTGELFF
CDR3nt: TGTGCTACCCTCCCTTTATGCCTAAGGGGGGCGGGATGGGACACCGGGGAGCTGTTTTTT

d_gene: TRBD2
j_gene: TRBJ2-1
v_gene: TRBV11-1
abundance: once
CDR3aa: CASRPFIAGDGVNEQFF
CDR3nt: TGTGCCAGCAGACCCTTTATAGCGGGAGACGGGGTCAATGAGCAGTTCTTC

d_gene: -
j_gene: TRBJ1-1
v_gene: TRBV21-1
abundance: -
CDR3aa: CASSEEIRGGGHPPVGTEAFF
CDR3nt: TGTGCCAGCAGCGAGGAAATCAGAGGGGGGGGCCATCCCCCCGTGGGCACTGAAGCTTTCTTT

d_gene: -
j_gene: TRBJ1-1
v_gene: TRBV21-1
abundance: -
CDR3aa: CASSNNGGNTEAFF
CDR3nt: TGTGCCAGCAGCAATAATGGGGGGAACACTGAAGCTTTCTTT

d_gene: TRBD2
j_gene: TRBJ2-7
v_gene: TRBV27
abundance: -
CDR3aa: CASSLSSGKREGLYEQYF
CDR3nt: TGTGCCAGCAGTTTATCGTCCGGGAAGCGGGAGGGCCTTTACGAGCAGTACTTC

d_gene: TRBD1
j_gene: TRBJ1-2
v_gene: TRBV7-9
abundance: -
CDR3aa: CASRPTGGGGVGYTF
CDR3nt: TGTGCCAGCAGGCCCACGGGTGGAGGGGGCGTTGGCTACACCTTC

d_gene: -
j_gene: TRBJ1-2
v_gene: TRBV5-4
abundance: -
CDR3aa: CASSLFRGLYGYTF
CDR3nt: TGTGCCAGCAGCTTGTTTAGGGGCTTGTATGGCTACACCTTC

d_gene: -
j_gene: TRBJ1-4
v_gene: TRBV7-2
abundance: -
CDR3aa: CASRPSPRGANEKLFF
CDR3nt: TGTGCCAGCAGACCCTCGCCCCGGGGGGCTAATGAAAAACTGTTTTTT

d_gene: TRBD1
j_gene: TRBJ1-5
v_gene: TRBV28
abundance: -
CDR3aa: CASSPGRDRGNNQPQHF
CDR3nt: TGTGCCAGCAGTCCGGGACGAGACAGGGGTAACAATCAGCCCCAGCATTTT

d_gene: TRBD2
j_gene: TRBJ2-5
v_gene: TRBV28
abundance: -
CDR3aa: CASSLWGLAGGPIETQYF
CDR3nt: TGTGCCAGCAGTTTATGGGGACTAGCGGGAGGGCCTATAGAGACCCAGTACTTC

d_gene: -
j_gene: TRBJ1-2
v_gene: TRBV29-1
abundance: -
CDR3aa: CSEHGQRYGYTF
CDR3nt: TGCAGCGAGCACGGACAGCGCTATGGCTACACCTTC

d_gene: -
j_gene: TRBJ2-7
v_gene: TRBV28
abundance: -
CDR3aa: CASSVQGYTPYEQYF
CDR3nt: TGTGCCAGCAGTGTTCAGGGGTATACCCCCTACGAGCAGTACTTC

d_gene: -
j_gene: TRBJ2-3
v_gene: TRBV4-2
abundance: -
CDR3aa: CASSQASRGHDHTDTQYF
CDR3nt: TGTGCCAGCAGCCAAGCCTCCCGGGGACACGACCACACAGATACGCAGTATTTT

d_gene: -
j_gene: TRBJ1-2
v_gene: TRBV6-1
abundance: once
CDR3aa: CASGEPQGRRHGYTF
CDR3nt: TGTGCCAGCGGGGAGCCCCAGGGGAGGCGACATGGCTACACCTTC

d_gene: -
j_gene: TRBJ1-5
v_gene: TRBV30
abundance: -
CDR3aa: CAWSVRRVGVYSNQPQHF
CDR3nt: TGTGCCTGGAGTGTACGACGGGTGGGGGTTTATAGCAATCAGCCCCAGCATTTT

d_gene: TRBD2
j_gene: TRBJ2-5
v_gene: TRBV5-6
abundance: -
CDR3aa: CASSFPGLAMGGETQYF
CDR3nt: TGTGCCAGCAGCTTCCCGGGACTAGCGATGGGTGGGGAGACCCAGTACTTC

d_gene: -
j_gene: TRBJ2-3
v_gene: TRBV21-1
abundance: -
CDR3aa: CASGGGHDHTDTQYF
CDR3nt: TGTGCCAGCGGAGGGGGACACGACCACACAGATACGCAGTATTTT

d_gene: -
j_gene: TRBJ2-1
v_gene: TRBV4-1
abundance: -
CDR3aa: CASSQAGRAHEQFF
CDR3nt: TGCGCCAGCAGCCAAGCCGGCAGGGCCCATGAGCAGTTCTTC

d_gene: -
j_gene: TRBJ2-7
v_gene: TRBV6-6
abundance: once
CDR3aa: CASSSLEGYEQYF
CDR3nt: TGTGCCAGCAGTTCCCTGGAAGGCTACGAGCAGTACTTC

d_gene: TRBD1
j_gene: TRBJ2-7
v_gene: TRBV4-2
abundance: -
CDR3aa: CASSQLLTGTGSPWTPYEQYF
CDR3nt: TGTGCCAGCAGCCAACTCCTCACCGGGACAGGGTCCCCCTGGACCCCGTACGAGCAGTACTTC

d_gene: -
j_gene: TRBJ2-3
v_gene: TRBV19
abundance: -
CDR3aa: CASSIELWLEGPQYF
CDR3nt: TGTGCCAGTAGTATAGAGTTGTGGTTGGAGGGGCCGCAGTATTTT

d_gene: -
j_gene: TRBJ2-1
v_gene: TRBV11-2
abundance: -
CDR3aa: CASSLEGLASYNEQFF
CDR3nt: TGTGCCAGCAGCTTAGAGGGGCTAGCTTCCTACAATGAGCAGTTCTTC